A single sample is the source of the 30 T cell receptor beta chains below, sequenced in a study of PD-L1 blockade in urothelial cancer. Sample time point: peripheral blood 6 weeks after treatment start. Measured with immunoSEQ multiplex PCR; TCRdb has only the in-frame clones, and not every one. The table records around 110,000 clones, 80% to 95% of them present only once. Sequences were derived from PBMCs, sampled around atezolizumab (anti-PD-L1) treatment. These receptors were obtained from a man aged 60-69 years with urothelial cancer.

The chain uses TRBV5-1 and TRBJ2-7, with 7 bases lining up with TRBD1. This CDR3 has 14 amino acids. Germline V gene lookup returns CDR1 SGHRS and CDR2 YFSETQ. V trimming: 4 bases; J trimming: 2 bases; junction bases outside the gene matches: 6. CDR3 in DNA: TGCGCCAGCAGCCCACAGGGGATGGCCTACGAGCAGTACTTC. It translates to CASSPQGMAYEQYF.

The V call is TRBV10-2, the J call TRBJ1-1, with D tentatively TRBD1 (6 bases). From germline, CDR1 is WSHSY and CDR2 SAAADI. This CDR3 is 14 amino acids long. Trimming shortened V by 4 bases and J by 1 base, and 10 bases separated the two germline ends. CDR3 region: CASSVDRTNTEAFF. CDR3 coding DNA: TGCGCCAGCAGTGTCGACAGGACGAACACTGAAGCTTTCTTT.

This chain uses TRBV2 with TRBJ2-7; TRBD2 might be the D (5 bases). V lost 7 bases, J lost 2 bases, and 9 bases lay in between. The CDR3 contains 12 residues. Germline V gene lookup returns CDR1 SNHLY and CDR2 FYNNEI. CDR3 coding DNA: TGTGCCAGCACTGCCGGGGCCTACGAGCAGTACTTC. This codes for CASTAGAYEQYF.

The chain links TRBV9 to TRBJ2-7, with D perhaps TRBD1 (6 bases). With 4 bases removed from V and 4 bases from J, the gap between germline ends came to 15 bases. Germline V lookup: CDR1 SGDLS, CDR2 YYNGEE. The CDR3 totals 14 residues. CDR3 residues: CASSPRSGEYEQYF. DNA for the CDR3: TGTGCCAGCAGCCCTCGATCAGGGGAGTACGAGCAGTACTTC.

This chain uses TRBV28 with TRBJ2-5; 12 bases map to TRBD2. Germline V lookup: CDR1 MDHEN, CDR2 SYDVKM. This CDR3 has 14 amino acids. Trimming cost V 6 bases and J 5 bases; bases outside gene matches: 4. This CDR3 is CASSLAGGGETQYF. In DNA form, the CDR3 reads TGTGCCAGCAGCCTAGCGGGAGGGGGTGAGACCCAGTACTTC.

This chain connects TRBV7-2 to TRBJ2-1; 9 positions match TRBD2. This CDR3 comprises 16 residues. The ends lost 3 bases at V and 5 bases at J; junction bases unmatched: 8. Per the germline V gene, CDR1 is SGHTA and CDR2 is FQGNSA. The CDR3 nucleotides read TGTGCCAGCAGCTTCCGTAGCGGGAGACTTAACAATGAGCAGTTCTTC. Residues: CASSFRSGRLNNEQFF.

The chain carries TRBV29-1 and TRBJ2-3; unclear D gene. This CDR3 comprises 13 residues. In germline, CDR1 is SQVTM, CDR2 ANQGSEA. V gave up 3 bases and J gave up 3 bases, with 10 bases separating them. As DNA, the CDR3 is TGCAGCGTTGATGGTCCAGGAACAGATACGCAGTATTTT. Translation gives CSVDGPGTDTQYF.

V is TRBV27 and J is TRBJ2-1, with 13 bases identical to TRBD2. CDR3 length equals 16 residues. J was trimmed by 7 bases and V by 6 bases; bases with no gene match: 9. The germline gives CDR1 MNHEY, CDR2 SMNVEV (reference sequence). CDR3 region: CASSPRTSGSGNEQFF. The CDR3 DNA follows: TGTGCCAGCAGCCCAAGGACTAGCGGGAGCGGAAATGAGCAGTTCTTC.

This chain uses TRBV9 with TRBJ2-7, with D possibly matching TRBD1 (6 bases). The CDR3 sequence is 15 residues long. Looked up from germline, CDR1 is SGDLS and CDR2 is YYNGEE. V lost 0 bases, J lost 2 bases, and 12 bases lay in between. CDR3 sequence (DNA): TGTGCCAGCAGCGTAGAGGCAGGGGCAGCCTACGAGCAGTACTTC. It specifies CASSVEAGAAYEQYF.

This clone was observed once. The CDR3 loop is CASSLRNAPQHF. DNA for the CDR3: TGTGCCAGCAGTTTGAGGAACGCGCCCCAGCATTTT. The J gene is TRBJ1-5, the V gene TRBV28; no clear D. CDR1 and CDR2 from the germline V gene are MDHEN and SYDVKM. V was pared by 3 bases and J by 9 bases, with 9 bases between. This CDR3 region has 12 residues.

The rearrangement uses TRBV30 and TRBJ2-2, with TRBD1 as a possible D gene (5 bases). V lost 5 bases and J lost 6, with 16 bases in between. CDR3 length: 14 amino acids. CDR1 and CDR2 from the germline V gene are GTSNPN and SVGIG (reference sequence). This CDR3 is CAWATTAGSGELFF. For the CDR3, the DNA is TGTGCCTGGGCCACGACTGCAGGGTCCGGGGAGCTGTTTTTT.

The chain recombines TRBV29-1 with TRBJ2-1; TRBD2 is a possible D gene (6 bases). Germline V gene lookup returns CDR1 SQVTM and CDR2 ANQGSEA. This CDR3 region has 12 residues. Trimming took 8 bases from V and 10 from J, leaving 18 bases between them. CDR3 in DNA: TGCAGCTCCCTGCTTGCGGGGAAGGAGCAGTTCTTC. Encoded protein: CSSLLAGKEQFF.

V and J are TRBV7-3 and TRBJ2-3; weak D call: TRBD2 (5 bases). The ends were cut back, 5 bases at V and 8 bases at J, with 11 bases in the middle. The length of the CDR3 is 12 residues. CDR1 is SGHTA, CDR2 FQGTGA, per germline. The CDR3 protein is CASSPEGGTQYF. In DNA form, the CDR3 reads TGTGCCAGCAGCCCAGAAGGAGGTACGCAGTATTTT.

This clone has a single count. The chain carries TRBV4-3 and TRBJ1-3; a possible D gene is TRBD1 (5 bases). Germline V CDR1 and CDR2: LGHNA, YSLEER. Trimming cost V 0 bases and J 0 bases, with 12 bases left between them. CDR3 length equals 17 residues. The CDR3, as DNA: TGCGCCAGCAGCCAAGACCGCAGGGAAAGCTCTGGAAACACCATATATTTT. Protein sequence: CASSQDRRESSGNTIYF.

This chain links TRBV2 with TRBJ2-7, with TRBD2 matching over 7 bases. The CDR3 extends over 15 amino acids. Germline V lookup: CDR1 SNHLY, CDR2 FYNNEI. Losses at the gene ends were 2 bases for V and 5 bases for J; bases not matched to a gene: 9. The CDR3 DNA follows: TGTGCCAGCAGTGAATCGGGACTACAGGCCAACGAGCAGTACTTC. Translated: CASSESGLQANEQYF.

CDR3 nucleotides: TGTGCCAGCAGTTTAGGGGCAGGGCTGGCGTTCTTC. Translation: CASSLGAGLAFF. This chain joins TRBV28 and TRBJ2-1, with a tentative D call TRBD1 (5 bases). Between the trimmed V and J ends, which lost 2 bases and 15 bases, there was a span of 14 bases. Germline V gives CDR1 MDHEN, CDR2 SYDVKM. This CDR3 has 12 residues.

As to this clone: This sample also contains other DNA sequences that code for the same CDR3. The chain links TRBV6-5 to TRBJ1-4, with a tentative D call TRBD1 (6 bases). The CDR3 has 13 amino acids. CDR1 and CDR2 from the germline V gene are MNHEY and SVGAGI. V was clipped by 6 bases and J by 10 bases, with 15 bases between them. CDR3 in DNA: TGTGCCAGCAGCCCAGGGGATTTTGGAAAACTGTTTTTT. Its protein product is CASSPGDFGKLFF.

In the case of this clone: The DNA is omitted, as the CDR3 cannot be located on it reliably, and the CDR3 follows TCRdb's listing. This chain connects TRBV30 to TRBJ2-3; TRBD2, the table's D call, was not compared with the DNA. Germline CDR1 GTSNPN, CDR2 SVGIG (reference sequence). The CDR3 has 15 amino acids, counting both end residues. CDR3 in amino acids: CAWSGPVAGGARWYF.

This sequence joins TRBV2 and TRBJ1-6; D unresolved. CDR3 length: 15 residues. Germline V gene data show CDR1 as SNHLY and CDR2 as FYNNEI. Trimming cost V 4 bases and J 3 bases, with 10 bases left between them. CDR3: CASSGEQIYNSPLHF. The CDR3 DNA reads as TGTGCCAGCAGTGGCGAACAGATCTATAATTCACCCCTCCACTTT.

This clone appeared a single time. The chain uses TRBV20-1 and TRBJ2-2, with TRBD2 as a possible D gene (5 bases). CDR1 and CDR2 (germline): DFQATT, SNEGSKA (reference sequence). Trimming stripped 4 bases from V and 9 bases from J, with 9 bases between. The CDR3 sequence is 11 residues long. CDR3 in DNA: TGCAGTGCTACTGGACTGAGGGAGCTGTTTTTT. This gives the protein CSATGLRELFF.

V and J are TRBV5-1 and TRBJ1-1; no reliable D call. V dropped 0 bases and J dropped 5 bases, with 11 bases sitting between them. The CDR3 extends over 14 amino acids. Germline V gene sequence: CDR1 SGHRS, CDR2 YFSETQ. CDR3 DNA: TGCGCCAGCAGCTTGGGAGGGTTTTTTACTGAAGCTTTCTTT. Protein: CASSLGGFFTEAFF. The full variable domain, in which reference TRBV5-1 and TRBJ1-1 provide the parts outside the CDR3, is KAGVTQTPRYLIKTRGQQVTLSCSPISGHRSVSWYQQTPGQGLQFLFEYFSETQRNKGNFPGRFSGRQFSNSRSEMNVSTLELGDSALYLCASSLGGFFTEAFFGQGTRLTVV.

The rearrangement links TRBV6-1 to TRBJ2-2; 11 nucleotides match TRBD2. With 4 bases clipped from V and 9 bases from J, the junction kept 22 bases outside the gene matches. This CDR3 spans 20 amino acids. Per the germline V gene, CDR1 is MNHNS and CDR2 is SASEGT. In nucleotides, the CDR3 is TGTGCCAGCAGTGCAAGTAGACTAGCGGGAAGCCAAAGGGGATCTCGGGAGCTGTTTTTT. It encodes CASSASRLAGSQRGSRELFF.

This sequence joins TRBV10-3 and TRBJ2-3, with D uncertain. This CDR3 has 15 residues. Trimming shortened V by 0 bases and J by 0 bases, and 7 bases separated the two germline ends. CDR1 is ENHRY, CDR2 SYGVKD, per germline. CDR3 region: CAISESASSTDTQYF. In DNA, the CDR3 is TGTGCCATCAGTGAGTCGGCTTCCAGCACAGATACGCAGTATTTT.

There are a few counts of this clone. The chain joins TRBV27 to TRBJ1-2; D is unresolved. The V and J ends lost 3 bases and 2 bases respectively, with 7 bases between them. CDR1 is MNHEY and CDR2 is SMNVEV in the germline V gene (reference sequence). This CDR3 has 13 amino acids. The CDR3 loop reads CASSLAGNYGYTF. CDR3 nucleotide sequence: TGTGCCAGCAGTTTGGCCGGGAACTATGGCTACACCTTC.

This rearrangement joins TRBV5-4 to TRBJ2-5; TRBD1 matches at 9 bases. The J call may be in error: the DNA end matches TRBJ2-7 better. Germline V CDR1 and CDR2: SGHNT, YYREEE (reference sequence). The CDR3 totals 14 residues. CDR3 amino acids: CASSSGQGAYEQYF. CDR3 nucleotides: TGTGCCAGCAGCTCGGGACAGGGCGCCTACGAGCAGTACTTC.

The chain joins TRBV7-3 to TRBJ2-5, with TRBD2 identical over 7 bases. CDR1 SGHTA and CDR2 FQGTGA come from the germline V gene. With 4 bases clipped from V and 2 bases from J, the junction kept 7 bases outside the gene matches. CDR3 length equals 15 residues. CDR3 nucleotides: TGTGCCAGCAGCTATACCGGGACTATACAAGAGACCCAGTACTTC. This translates into CASSYTGTIQETQYF.

This clone was seen once. J is TRBJ2-5 and V is TRBV7-2, with TRBD2 identical over 8 bases. There are 15 residues in the CDR3. Germline V CDR1 and CDR2: SGHTA, FQGNSA. V shed 6 bases and J 2 bases; nucleotides not matched to a gene: 8. The CDR3 DNA reads TGTGCCAGCAGGTTTAGCGGGGTAACTCAAGAGACCCAGTACTTC. This translates into CASRFSGVTQETQYF.

The chain employs TRBV7-3 and TRBJ2-3; 7 bases match TRBD2. The CDR3 covers 14 residues. Germline loops: CDR1 SGHTA, CDR2 FQGTGA. V dropped 6 bases and J dropped 2; count of bases not matched to a gene: 5. The CDR3 DNA is TGTGCCAGCAGTTGGGGGGGGACCACAGATACGCAGTATTTT. It encodes CASSWGGTTDTQYF. Full variable domain (remainder filled in from reference TRBV7-3 and TRBJ2-3): GAGVSQTPSNKVTEKGKYVELRCDPISGHTALYWYRQSLGQGPEFLIYFQGTGAADDSGLPNDRFFAVRPEGSVSTLKIQRTERGDSAVYLCASSWGGTTDTQYFGPGTRLTVL.

The rearrangement uses TRBV15 and TRBJ2-3; the match to TRBD2 covers 8 bases. Germline V gene data show CDR1 as LNHNV and CDR2 as YYDKDF (reference sequence). CDR3 length equals 15 residues. V shed 6 bases, J shed 0 bases, and the junction held 5 bases outside the gene matches. The CDR3 DNA sequence: TGTGCCACCAGGCGAACTAGCGGTAGCACAGATACGCAGTATTTT. Translated, it gives CATRRTSGSTDTQYF.

The rearrangement uses TRBV19 and TRBJ2-1, with TRBD1 as a possible D gene (6 bases). Germline V gene lookup returns CDR1 LNHDA and CDR2 SQIVND (reference sequence). This CDR3 is 16 amino acids long. Trimming left V 11 bases short and J 4 bases short, with 24 bases between. As DNA, the CDR3 is TGTGCCGTGGCCCCCCAGGGGCAACTAAAATACAATGAGCAGTTCTTC. Translating gives CAVAPQGQLKYNEQFF.